The T cell receptor beta chain described here comes from a study of T-cell reconstitution after alpha-beta-depleted transplantation in children (TCRdb year 2016). A note on the overall study: Using TCR repertoire profiling, the study followed T-cell immune reconstitution in a quantitative way in children after TCRalphabeta/CD19-depleted allogeneic hematopoietic cell transplantation.

According to the germline V gene (reference sequence), CDR1 reads LNHNV and CDR2 reads YYDKDF. The V end gives up 1 base and the J end 5 bases, leaving 9 bases in the junction not matched to a gene. CDR3 length: 17 amino acids, cysteine to valine. Only the CDR3 region is kept as DNA, spanning 51 bases read in frame from base 1. Remarks on this clonotype: It lacks a known antigen. Base quality data are lacking; no much larger clone is found one base away.

Results the study describes overall, beyond this receptor: The frequencies of hyperexpanded clones fell over the following months, and after one year, T-cell counts and TCRbeta diversity were mostly attributed to newly produced T cells. In some patients, the high TCRbeta diversity seen at day 60 was put down to recipient T cells and intrathymic progenitors that had survived conditioning. The apparently early alphabetaT-cell count recovery about two months after transplant was reportedly dependent on only several hundred rapidly expanded clones derived from non-depleted graft cells.

Taken with the paper, the label for treatment or condition translates to: allogeneic hematopoietic cell transplantation with graft depleted of TCRalphabeta T cells and CD19 B cells. TCRalphabeta/CD19-depleted allogeneic hematopoietic cell grafts were given to the transplant recipients, all of whom were children. The library was produced with PCR. Sequencing was carried out with an Illumina HiSeq 2500. TCR library preparation used molecular barcoding, with unique molecular identifiers applied to normalize quantification of the TCRbeta repertoire. The public reads were reprocessed in TCRdb via fastp at Q25 and MiXCR, keeping in-frame beta chains. Here each entry gathers all rows of one CDR3 protein and keeps the most common genes and DNA. In this sample the table shows about 200,000 distinct CDR3 sequences, around 9.2% of which occur a single time. The leading ten clones occupy 35% of the sample.

The sample consisted of PBMCs, mostly from graft donor cells, taken 360 days after TCRalphabeta/CD19-depleted stem cell transplant. The receptor was isolated from a male patient between 2 and 15 years old who had a stem cell transplant for acute myeloid leukemia, so the T cells may come from the graft donor. Rearrangement joined TRBV15 to TRBJ2-7; 12 central nucleotides agree with TRBD1. The nucleotide sequence is given as TGTGCCACCAGCAGAGGAACCAAGGGACAGGGGGCAAACGAGCAGTACGTC. Translation gives CATSRGTKGQGANEQYV.